The present TCR beta chain was sequenced within a study of blood T cell repertoires in COVID-19 (dated by TCRdb to 2020 to 2021). For context, the study as a whole: Samples from collaborators originated in the United States, Italy and Spain and spanned both the acute and convalescent phases of COVID-19. The samples were drawn from two sources: the first 160 participants of the ongoing ImmuneRACE study, and approximately 1,300 subjects contributed by 6 global collaborators. The repertoires were released in a freely available public database intended as a resource for research on the immune response to SARS-CoV-2. Where available, HLA class I and class II types were taken from metadata supplied by the sample provider and were not determined by assay-based typing. Deeply sampled blood TCRbeta repertoires from subjects exposed to, actively infected with, or recovered from COVID-19 were included in the dataset. The material from the prospective study consisted of cDNA or gDNA derived from T cells, B-cell-depleted T cells, or PBMCs. The sample metadata nearly always contained a de-identified subject ID, COVID-19 status, age in years and sex.

Overall study outcomes, separate from this receptor: The quantity of clinical and demographic metadata differed by source and by participant and was supplied without curation.

TCRbeta CDR3 regions were amplified from genomic DNA by means of the immunoSEQ Assay, a bias-controlled multiplex PCR. The study's processing was this. The number of nucleated cells in each sample was estimated by amplification of reference gene primers within the assay. Sequence reads were collapsed and filtered to measure the absolute abundance of every unique TCRbeta CDR3 rearrangement. For each sample, productive Simpson clonality was calculated by taking the square root of Simpson's diversity index across productive rearrangements. TCRdb provides this immuneACCESS table in a form limited to in-frame rearrangements. Some clones are lacking; in checked studies, under half of them reflect an unresolved V gene, and why the rest are absent is not known. V, J and clone size reflect that table, while D and trimming were determined from the DNA. For this sample there are nearly 80,000 clones; approximately 80% appear just once. The ten largest clones capture about 35% of the sample.

CDR3 length: 16 amino acids, cysteine to phenylalanine. Only CDR3 DNA remains: 48 bases, in frame from the first base. The CDR1 and CDR2 encoded by the germline V gene are MNHNS and SASEGT. V and J are trimmed by 4 bases and 4 bases, and the gene matches miss 9 bases of the junction. The collaborating institutions used their own protocols to collect whole blood in K2EDTA tubes. For TCRbeta analysis, collaborator samples were shipped as frozen whole blood, as isolated PBMCs, or as DNA extracted from either sample type. Details on this clone: Its antigen is currently not known. Base qualities are not recorded, but no much larger clone differs from it by a single base.

The receptor chain draws on TRBV6-1 and TRBJ2-1; 8 central nucleotides agree with TRBD1. The TCR originated in a woman between 65 and 79 years old with acute or convalescent COVID-19. The material sequenced was peripheral blood. The base sequence is TGTGCCAGCAGTGCTGTAGGGACAGGAGTATACAATGAGCAGTTCTTC. Translated, this is CASSAVGTGVYNEQFF.